This T cell receptor beta chain was sequenced in a study of Graves' ophthalmopathy and Graves' hyperthyroidism. Overall study context: Peripheral blood collection took place at initial diagnosis, before any treatment. Study-level points and caveats: The model forecast ophthalmopathy progression, reaching roughly 70% sensitivity and about 75% specificity.

Researchers turned away patients with other autoimmune diseases, uncontrolled infections, pregnancy or lactation. This clonotype was detected ten times or more. Its cognate antigen is unknown. The V gene end was trimmed by 2 bases and the J gene end by 4 bases; junction bases not matched to a gene: 11. This CDR3 has 18 amino acids. Germline V CDR1 and CDR2: MNHEY, SVGEGT. RNA transcripts were the template, and TCR beta CDR3 regions were amplified from them. After a first-round RT-PCR with HTBI primers, a second-round multiplex PCR was run. TCRdb re-called the multiplex PCR reads through MiXCR, storing one row per CDR3 protein. The profile shows hundreds of thousands of distinct CDR3 sequences, about 20% of them singletons.

Sequences were obtained from peripheral blood. The chain employs TRBV6-2 or TRBV6-3 and TRBJ1-2; 12 positions agree with TRBD1. The TCR sequence derives from a woman younger than 35 with stable Graves' hyperthyroidism. Some clones in this sample may be carry-over from other donors' samples. DNA of the CDR3: TGTGCCAGCAGTTACGCCGGGACAGGGGGCACTGGGACCTATGGCTACACCTTC. Its translation: CASSYAGTGGTGTYGYTF.